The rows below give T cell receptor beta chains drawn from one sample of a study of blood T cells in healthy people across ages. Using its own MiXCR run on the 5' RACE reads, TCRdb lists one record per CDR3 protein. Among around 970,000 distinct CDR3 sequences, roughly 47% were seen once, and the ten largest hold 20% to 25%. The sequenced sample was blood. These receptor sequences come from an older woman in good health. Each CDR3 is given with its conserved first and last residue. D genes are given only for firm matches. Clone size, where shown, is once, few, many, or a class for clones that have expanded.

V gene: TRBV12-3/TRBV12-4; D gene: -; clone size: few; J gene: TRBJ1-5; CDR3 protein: CASSSFLGPQHF; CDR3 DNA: TGTGCCAGCAGTTCCTTTCTGGGGCCCCAGCATTTT
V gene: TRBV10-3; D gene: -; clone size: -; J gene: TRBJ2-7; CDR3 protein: CAISESTLGRYEQYF; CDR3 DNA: TGTGCCATCAGTGAGTCGACTCTTGGGAGGTACGAGCAGTACTTC
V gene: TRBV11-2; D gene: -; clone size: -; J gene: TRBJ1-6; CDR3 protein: CASRAGSKGNSPLHF; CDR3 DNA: TGTGCCAGCCGGGCAGGATCGAAGGGGAATTCACCCCTCCACTTT
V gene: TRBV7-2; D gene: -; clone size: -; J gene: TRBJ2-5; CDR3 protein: CASSEVSQETQYF; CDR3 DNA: TGTGCCAGCTCAGAAGTCAGCCAAGAGACCCAGTACTTC
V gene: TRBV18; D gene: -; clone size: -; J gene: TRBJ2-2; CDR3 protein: CASSPPGRWNTGELFF; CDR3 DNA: TGTGCCAGCTCACCACCGGGACGGTGGAACACCGGGGAGCTGTTTTTT
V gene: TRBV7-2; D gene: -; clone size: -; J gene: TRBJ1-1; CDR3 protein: CASSYTLGDSTEAFF; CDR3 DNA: TGTGCCAGCAGCTATACCCTAGGGGATTCGACTGAAGCTTTCTTT
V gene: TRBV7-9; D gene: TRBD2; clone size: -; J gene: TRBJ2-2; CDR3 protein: CASSSFGGSTGELFF; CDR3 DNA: TGTGCCAGCAGCTCATTCGGCGGGAGCACCGGGGAGCTGTTTTTT
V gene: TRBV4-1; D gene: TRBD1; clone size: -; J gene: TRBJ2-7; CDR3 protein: CASSHERQGAYEQYF; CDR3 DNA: TGCGCCAGCAGCCACGAGCGACAGGGGGCTTACGAGCAGTACTTC
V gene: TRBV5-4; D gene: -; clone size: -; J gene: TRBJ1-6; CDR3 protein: CASSLGPSWDSPPHF; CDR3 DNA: TGTGCCAGCAGCTTGGGTCCTTCGTGGGATTCACCCCCCCACTTT
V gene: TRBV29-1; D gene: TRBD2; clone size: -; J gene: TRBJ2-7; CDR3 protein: CSVDRSGTYEQYF; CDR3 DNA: TGCAGCGTTGATCGCAGCGGGACCTACGAGCAGTACTTC
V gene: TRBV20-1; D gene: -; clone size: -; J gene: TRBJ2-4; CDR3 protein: CSARKDVLAKNIQYF; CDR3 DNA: TGCAGTGCTAGAAAGGATGTACTAGCCAAAAACATTCAGTACTTC
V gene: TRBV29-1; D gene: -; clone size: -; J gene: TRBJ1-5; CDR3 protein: CSVGDFGQPQHF; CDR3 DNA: TGCAGCGTTGGGGACTTCGGTCAGCCCCAGCATTTT
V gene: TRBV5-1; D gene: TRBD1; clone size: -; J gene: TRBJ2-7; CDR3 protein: CASSLRGRAPGGEQYF; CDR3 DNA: TGCGCCAGCAGCTTGAGGGGGCGAGCACCCGGCGGAGAGCAGTACTTC
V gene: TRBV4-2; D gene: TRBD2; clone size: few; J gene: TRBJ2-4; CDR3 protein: CASSHTSGRARWVKNIQYF; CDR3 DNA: TGTGCCAGCAGCCATACTAGCGGGAGGGCGCGGTGGGTCAAAAACATTCAGTACTTC
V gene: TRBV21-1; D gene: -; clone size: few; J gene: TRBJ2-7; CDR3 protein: CASSKGGTRGVLEQYF; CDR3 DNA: TGTGCCAGCAGCAAAGGGGGTACCAGGGGGGTTTTAGAGCAGTACTTC
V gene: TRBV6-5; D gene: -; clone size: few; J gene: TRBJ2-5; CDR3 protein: CASRGPGETQYF; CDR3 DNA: TGTGCCAGCAGAGGACCAGGAGAGACCCAGTACTTC
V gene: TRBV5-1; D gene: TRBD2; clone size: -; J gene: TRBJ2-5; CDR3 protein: CASSLDGTSGQETQYF; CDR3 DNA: TGCGCCAGCAGCTTGGATGGGACTAGCGGCCAAGAGACCCAGTACTTC
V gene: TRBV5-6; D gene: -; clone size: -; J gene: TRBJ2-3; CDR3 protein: CASSLRRHGRVDTQYF; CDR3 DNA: TGTGCCAGCAGCTTGCGGCGGCATGGAAGGGTAGATACGCAGTATTTT
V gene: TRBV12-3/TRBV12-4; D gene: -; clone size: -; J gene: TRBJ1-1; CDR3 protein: CASRIQGANTEAFF; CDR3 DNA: TGTGCCAGCAGGATACAGGGAGCGAACACTGAAGCTTTCTTT
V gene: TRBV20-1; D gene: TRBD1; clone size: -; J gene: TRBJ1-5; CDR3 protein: CSAITGGFQNQPQHF; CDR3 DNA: TGCAGTGCTATCACAGGGGGCTTCCAAAATCAGCCCCAGCATTTT
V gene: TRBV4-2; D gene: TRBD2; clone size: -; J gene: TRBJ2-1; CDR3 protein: CASSQLREGLRNEQFF; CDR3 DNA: TGTGCCAGCAGCCAACTGCGGGAGGGGCTTAGGAATGAGCAGTTCTTC
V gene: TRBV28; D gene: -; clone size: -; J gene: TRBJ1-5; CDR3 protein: CASSSRWPQHF; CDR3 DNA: TGTGCCAGCAGTTCCCGTTGGCCCCAGCATTTT
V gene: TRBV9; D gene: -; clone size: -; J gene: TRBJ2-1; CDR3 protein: CASSARLWRDEQFF; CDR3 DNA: TGTGCCAGCAGCGCGCGGCTCTGGAGAGATGAGCAGTTCTTC
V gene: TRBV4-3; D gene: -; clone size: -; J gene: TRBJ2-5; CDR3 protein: CASSQVGLVNEQYF; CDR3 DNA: TGCGCCAGCAGCCAAGTGGGTCTGGTTAATGAGCAGTACTTC
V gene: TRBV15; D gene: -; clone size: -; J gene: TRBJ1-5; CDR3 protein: CATSRDRGYSNQPQHF; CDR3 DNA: TGTGCCACCAGCAGAGATCGGGGCTATAGCAATCAGCCCCAGCATTTT
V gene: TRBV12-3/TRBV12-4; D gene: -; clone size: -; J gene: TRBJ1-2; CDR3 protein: CASSLVAANYGYTF; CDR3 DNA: TGTGCCAGCAGTTTAGTTGCTGCTAACTATGGCTACACCTTC
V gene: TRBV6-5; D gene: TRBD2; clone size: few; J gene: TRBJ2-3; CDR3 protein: CASNPRLAGTDTQYF; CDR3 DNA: TGTGCCAGCAACCCGAGACTAGCGGGTACAGATACGCAGTATTTT
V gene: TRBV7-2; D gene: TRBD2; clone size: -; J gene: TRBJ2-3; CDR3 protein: CASSPGLAGAQYF; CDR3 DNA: TGTGCCAGCAGCCCGGGACTAGCGGGGGCGCAGTATTTT
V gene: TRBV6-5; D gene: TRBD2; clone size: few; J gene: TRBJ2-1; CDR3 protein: CASSYLSLAGGVWDNEQFF; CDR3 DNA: TGTGCCAGCAGTTACCTCAGTTTGGCGGGAGGTGTGTGGGACAATGAGCAGTTCTTC
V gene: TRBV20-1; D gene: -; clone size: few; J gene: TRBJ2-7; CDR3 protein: CSARGTTTYEQYF; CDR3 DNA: TGCAGTGCTAGAGGGACTACTACCTACGAGCAGTACTTC
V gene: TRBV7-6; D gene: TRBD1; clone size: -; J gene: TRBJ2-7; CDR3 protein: CASSLFGTGVDRSYEQYF; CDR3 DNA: TGTGCCAGCAGCTTATTTGGGACAGGGGTTGACCGCTCTTACGAGCAGTACTTC
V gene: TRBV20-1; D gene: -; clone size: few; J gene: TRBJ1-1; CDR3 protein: CSASPGQTNTEAFF; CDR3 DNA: TGCAGTGCTAGTCCTGGACAAACGAACACTGAAGCTTTCTTT
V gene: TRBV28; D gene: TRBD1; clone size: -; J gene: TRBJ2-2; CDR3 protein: CASSSPDRVDTGELFF; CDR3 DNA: TGTGCCAGCAGTTCCCCTGACAGGGTAGACACCGGGGAGCTGTTTTTT
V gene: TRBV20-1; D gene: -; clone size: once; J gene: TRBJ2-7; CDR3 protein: CSARDKGTSYEQYF; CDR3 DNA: TGCAGTGCTAGAGATAAGGGCACCTCCTACGAGCAGTACTTC
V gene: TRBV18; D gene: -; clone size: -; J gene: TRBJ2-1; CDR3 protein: CASSPSQSNEQFF; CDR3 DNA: TGTGCCAGCTCACCCTCTCAGTCCAATGAGCAGTTCTTC
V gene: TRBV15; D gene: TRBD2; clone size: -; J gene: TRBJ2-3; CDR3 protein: CATSTGLAAPTDTQYF; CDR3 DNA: TGTGCCACCAGCACCGGACTAGCGGCCCCCACAGATACGCAGTATTTT
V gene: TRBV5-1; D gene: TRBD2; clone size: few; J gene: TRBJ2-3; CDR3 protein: CASSGKTSGRDDTQYF; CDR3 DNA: TGCGCCAGCAGCGGAAAGACTAGCGGGAGAGACGATACGCAGTATTTT
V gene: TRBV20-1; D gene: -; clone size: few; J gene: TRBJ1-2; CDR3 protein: CSARVTAEFAYTF; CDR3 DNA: TGCAGTGCTAGGGTGACAGCGGAGTTCGCCTACACCTTC
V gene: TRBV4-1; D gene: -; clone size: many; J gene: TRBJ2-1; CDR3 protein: CASSQDPQGSYNEQFF; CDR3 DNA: TGCGCCAGCAGCCAAGATCCCCAGGGCTCCTACAATGAGCAGTTCTTC
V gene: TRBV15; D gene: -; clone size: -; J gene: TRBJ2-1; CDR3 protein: CATSRDLGPTVEQFF; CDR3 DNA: TGTGCCACCAGCAGAGATTTGGGTCCTACCGTTGAGCAGTTCTTC
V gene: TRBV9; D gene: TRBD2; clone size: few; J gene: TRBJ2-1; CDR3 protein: CASSVPGLDYNEQFF; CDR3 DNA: TGTGCCAGCAGCGTCCCGGGACTAGACTACAATGAGCAGTTCTTC
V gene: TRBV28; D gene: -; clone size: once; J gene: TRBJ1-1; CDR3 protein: CASSMVFSSTEAFF; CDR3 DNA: TGTGCCAGCAGTATGGTTTTTTCATCCACTGAAGCTTTCTTT
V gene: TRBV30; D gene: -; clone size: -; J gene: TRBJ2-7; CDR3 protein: CAWSRGGEQYF; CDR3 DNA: TGTGCCTGGAGTAGGGGAGGCGAGCAGTACTTC
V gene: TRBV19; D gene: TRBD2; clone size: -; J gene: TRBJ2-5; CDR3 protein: CASSILAGDQETQYF; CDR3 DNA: TGTGCCAGTAGTATACTAGCGGGCGACCAAGAGACCCAGTACTTC
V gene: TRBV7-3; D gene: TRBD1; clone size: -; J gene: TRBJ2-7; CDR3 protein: CASSANRGTYEQYF; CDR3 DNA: TGTGCCAGCAGCGCAAACAGGGGAACCTACGAGCAGTACTTC
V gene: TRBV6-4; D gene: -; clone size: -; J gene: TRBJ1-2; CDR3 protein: CATQQGGYGYTF; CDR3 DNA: TGTGCCACCCAGCAGGGCGGGTATGGCTACACCTTC
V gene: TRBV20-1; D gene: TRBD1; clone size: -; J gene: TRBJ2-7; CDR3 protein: CSARRTGDDEQYF; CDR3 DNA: TGCAGTGCTAGACGAACAGGGGACGACGAGCAGTACTTC
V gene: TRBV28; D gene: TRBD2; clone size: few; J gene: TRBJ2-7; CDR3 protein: CASSIGGSQYEQYF; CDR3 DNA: TGTGCCAGCAGTATCGGCGGGAGCCAGTACGAGCAGTACTTC
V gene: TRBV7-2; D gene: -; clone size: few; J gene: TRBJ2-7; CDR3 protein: CASSLSGAAYEQYF; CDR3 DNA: TGTGCCAGCAGCTTGTCAGGGGCGGCCTACGAGCAGTACTTC
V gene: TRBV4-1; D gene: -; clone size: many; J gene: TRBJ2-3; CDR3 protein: CASSQDRITDTQYF; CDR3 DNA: TGCGCCAGCAGCCAAGATCGAATAACAGATACGCAGTATTTT
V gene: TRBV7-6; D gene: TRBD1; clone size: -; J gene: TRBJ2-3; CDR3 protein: CASSWDRGQGTDTQYF; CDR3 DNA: TGTGCCAGCAGCTGGGACAGGGGGCAGGGGACAGATACGCAGTATTTT
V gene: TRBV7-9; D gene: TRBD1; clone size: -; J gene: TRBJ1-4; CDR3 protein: CASSAGQGRRYEKLFF; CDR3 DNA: TGTGCCAGCAGCGCGGGACAGGGGAGGCGATATGAAAAACTGTTTTTT
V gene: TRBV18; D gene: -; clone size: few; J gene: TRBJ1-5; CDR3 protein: CASSQQGSGQPQHF; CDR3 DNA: TGTGCCAGCTCGCAACAGGGTTCGGGTCAGCCCCAGCATTTT
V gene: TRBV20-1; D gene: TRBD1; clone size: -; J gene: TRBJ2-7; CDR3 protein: CSAKRTGGDGEQYF; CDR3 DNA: TGCAGTGCTAAAAGGACAGGGGGTGATGGCGAGCAGTACTTC